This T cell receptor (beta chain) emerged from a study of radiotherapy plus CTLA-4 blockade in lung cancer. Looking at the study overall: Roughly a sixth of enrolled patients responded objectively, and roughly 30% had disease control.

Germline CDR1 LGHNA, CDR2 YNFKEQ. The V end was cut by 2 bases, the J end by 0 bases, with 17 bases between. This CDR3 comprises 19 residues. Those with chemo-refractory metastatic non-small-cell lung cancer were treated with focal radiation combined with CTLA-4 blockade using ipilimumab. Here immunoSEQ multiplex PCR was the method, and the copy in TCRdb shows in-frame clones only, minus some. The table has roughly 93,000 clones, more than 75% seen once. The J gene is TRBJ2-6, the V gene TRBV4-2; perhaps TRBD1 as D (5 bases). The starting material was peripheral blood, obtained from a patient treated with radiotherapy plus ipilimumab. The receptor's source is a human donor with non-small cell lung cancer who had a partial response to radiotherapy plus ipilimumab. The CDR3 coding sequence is TGTGCCAGCAGCCAACGATCGGACACGCCAGACTCTGGGGCCAACGTCCTGACTTTC. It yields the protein CASSQRSDTPDSGANVLTF.